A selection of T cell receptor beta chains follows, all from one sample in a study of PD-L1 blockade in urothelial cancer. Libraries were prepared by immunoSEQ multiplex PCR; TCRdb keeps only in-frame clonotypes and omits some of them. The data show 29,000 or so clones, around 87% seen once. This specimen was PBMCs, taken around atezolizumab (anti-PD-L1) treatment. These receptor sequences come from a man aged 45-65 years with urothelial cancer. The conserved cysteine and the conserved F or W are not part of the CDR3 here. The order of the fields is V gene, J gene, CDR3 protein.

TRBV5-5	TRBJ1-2	ASSLLGPNYGYT
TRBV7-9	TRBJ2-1	ASSWTTRQGALYNEQF
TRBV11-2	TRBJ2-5	ASSLGLAGGQETQY
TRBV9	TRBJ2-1	ASSGSVAGATNEQF
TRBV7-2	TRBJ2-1	ASSAGRVNEQF
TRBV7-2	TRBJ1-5	ASSPRTADQPQH
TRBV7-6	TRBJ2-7	ASSANKDKQY
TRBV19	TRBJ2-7	ASSIGEGLYEQY
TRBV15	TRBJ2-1	ATSSKAGGPNEQF
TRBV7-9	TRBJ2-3	ASTLSPTRLY
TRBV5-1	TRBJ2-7	ASSFRSGPYEQY
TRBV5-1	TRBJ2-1	ASSLPSGGLNEQF
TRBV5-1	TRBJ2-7	ASSPGTGSYEQY
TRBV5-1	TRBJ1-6	ASSPTGPYNSPLH
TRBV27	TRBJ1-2	ASSLFAGESKSYGYT
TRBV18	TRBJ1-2	ASSRAPQANYGYT
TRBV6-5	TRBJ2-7	ASSRGTGAYEQY
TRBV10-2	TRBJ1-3	ASSERTNNIRNTIY
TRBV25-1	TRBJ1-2	ASRDIFNYGYT
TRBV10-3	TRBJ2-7	AIRAPQGAREQY
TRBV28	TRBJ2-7	ASSSYQGARSYEQY
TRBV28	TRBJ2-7	ASSPDRGEQY
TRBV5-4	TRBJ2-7	ASSSERGGSSYEQY
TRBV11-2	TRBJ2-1	ASSLDSLAGYNEQF
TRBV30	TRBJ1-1	AWNRQEMNTEAF
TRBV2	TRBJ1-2	ASAEGVYGYT
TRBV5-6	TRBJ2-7	ASSFGLVSYEQY
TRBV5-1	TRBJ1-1	ASSPGTGLLNTEAF
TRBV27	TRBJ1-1	ATRGRQNTEAF